A selection of T cell receptor beta chains follows, all from one sample in a study of T cell responses to AZD1222 COVID-19 vaccine. Repertoires were generated with immunoSEQ multiplex PCR, while TCRdb's copy carries only in-frame clones and drops some. The data hold about 93,000 clones, with 80% to 90% observed a single time. Sequenced here: peripheral blood, sampled 28 days after the second AZD1222 dose. The receptors here all came from an adult who received the AZD1222 COVID-19 vaccine. The CDR3 runs from the conserved cysteine through the conserved F or W. Fields, in order: D gene, V gene, J gene, clone size, CDR3 DNA, CDR3 protein. The D gene is left open where the match is weak. A clone size is listed for some rows: how often the clone was seen (once, few, many), or a class if it is expanded.

D: TRBD1; V: TRBV2; J: TRBJ1-5; size: -; DNA: TGTGCCAGTGACGAGCAGGGGGTCGAGGGCAATCAGCCCCAGCATTTT; CDR3: CASDEQGVEGNQPQHF
D: TRBD2; V: TRBV30; J: TRBJ2-3; size: -; DNA: TGTGCCTGGTCACTAGCGGACGACACAGATACGCAGTATTTT; CDR3: CAWSLADDTDTQYF
D: -; V: TRBV19; J: TRBJ2-3; size: -; DNA: TGTGCCAGTAGTATTGAGAGGACCGATACGCAGTATTTT; CDR3: CASSIERTDTQYF
D: TRBD2; V: TRBV13; J: TRBJ2-5; size: -; DNA: TGTGCCAGCAGCCGGAGCGGGGGGGCCCAAGAGACCCAGTACTTC; CDR3: CASSRSGGAQETQYF
D: -; V: TRBV5-1; J: TRBJ1-2; size: few; DNA: TGCGCCAGCAGCTTGAACCAGGATGGCTACACCTTC; CDR3: CASSLNQDGYTF
D: -; V: TRBV7-3; J: TRBJ2-2; size: -; DNA: TGTGCCAGCAGCTTGAGTGAAAACACCGGGGAGCTGTTTTTT; CDR3: CASSLSENTGELFF
D: -; V: TRBV12-5; J: TRBJ1-2; size: -; DNA: TGTGCTAGTGCCGCCATGACTCAAGGCTACACCTTC; CDR3: CASAAMTQGYTF
D: -; V: TRBV30; J: TRBJ1-2; size: -; DNA: TGTGCCTGGAGGGAGGCGGGAAGGTATGGCTACACCTTC; CDR3: CAWREAGRYGYTF
D: TRBD1; V: TRBV18; J: TRBJ2-3; size: -; DNA: TGTGCCAGCTCACCAAGAGACAGGGCGGATACGCAGTATTTT; CDR3: CASSPRDRADTQYF
D: -; V: TRBV6-5; J: TRBJ2-7; size: few; DNA: TGTGCCAGCAGTTACTCTGAAACATCCTACGAGCAGTACTTC; CDR3: CASSYSETSYEQYF
D: TRBD1; V: TRBV28; J: TRBJ2-7; size: -; DNA: TGTGCCAGCAGTGCGGGACAGGGACCCTACGAGCAGTACTTC; CDR3: CASSAGQGPYEQYF
D: TRBD1; V: TRBV6-2/TRBV6-3; J: TRBJ2-7; size: -; DNA: TGTGCCAGCAGCCGGGACAGAACCTACGAGCAGTACTTC; CDR3: CASSRDRTYEQYF
D: -; V: TRBV11-1; J: TRBJ1-1; size: -; DNA: TGTGCCAGCAGCCTAGACGTGATGAACACTGAAGCTTTCTTT; CDR3: CASSLDVMNTEAFF
D: -; V: TRBV29-1; J: TRBJ2-3; size: -; DNA: TGCAGCATCCCCCACACAGATACGCAGTATTTT; CDR3: CSIPHTDTQYF
D: -; V: TRBV12-3/TRBV12-4; J: TRBJ1-1; size: once; DNA: TGTGCCAGCAGTCCCACGGGACATTGGGCTTTCTTT; CDR3: CASSPTGHWAFF
D: -; V: TRBV7-2; J: TRBJ2-2; size: -; DNA: TGTGCCAGCAGCTTGACTTTGTGGGAAGGCCCCCTGAACACCGGGGAGCTGTTTTTT; CDR3: CASSLTLWEGPLNTGELFF
D: TRBD1; V: TRBV7-7; J: TRBJ2-2; size: -; DNA: TGTGCTAGCAGCCCACTTCGGGACAGGGGGCCGGGCGGGGAGCTGTTTTTT; CDR3: CASSPLRDRGPGGELFF
D: -; V: TRBV4-3; J: TRBJ1-2; size: -; DNA: TGCGCCAGCAGCCAAGATTACAGGTCACGTTTATTGGACTATGGCTACACCTTC; CDR3: CASSQDYRSRLLDYGYTF
D: -; V: TRBV19; J: TRBJ1-3; size: -; DNA: TGTGCCAGTAGAACCGGGAGCTCTGGAAACACCATATATTTT; CDR3: CASRTGSSGNTIYF
D: TRBD1; V: TRBV5-5; J: TRBJ1-5; size: -; DNA: TGTGCCAGCAGCGCCTGGACAGGGGGAAGTCAGCCCCAGCATTTT; CDR3: CASSAWTGGSQPQHF
D: TRBD1; V: TRBV13; J: TRBJ1-1; size: -; DNA: TGTGCCAGCAGCAGCAGGGGGCATGGCACTGAAGCTTTCTTT; CDR3: CASSSRGHGTEAFF
D: TRBD1; V: TRBV3-1/TRBV3-2; J: TRBJ1-2; size: -; DNA: TGTGCCAGCAGCCAAGGGACAGGGGTTGGTGGCTACACCTTC; CDR3: CASSQGTGVGGYTF
D: TRBD2; V: TRBV11-2; J: TRBJ2-1; size: -; DNA: TGTGCCAGCAGCTTATCACTAGCGGGGGGGTACAATGAGCAGTTCTTC; CDR3: CASSLSLAGGYNEQFF
D: TRBD1; V: TRBV7-8; J: TRBJ2-2; size: once; DNA: TGTGCCAGCAGCTTAGGACAGGGGGCGAGGACCGGGGAGCTGTTTTTT; CDR3: CASSLGQGARTGELFF
D: -; V: TRBV7-6; J: TRBJ1-5; size: -; DNA: TGTGCCAGCAGCCCGGCCCCTTTCGGGGACACAAATCAGCCCCAGCATTTT; CDR3: CASSPAPFGDTNQPQHF
D: TRBD2; V: TRBV24-1; J: TRBJ2-2; size: -; DNA: TGTGCCACCAGTGACCCGCGGGCGGGGGCCGGGGAGCTGTTTTTT; CDR3: CATSDPRAGAGELFF
D: -; V: TRBV3-1/TRBV3-2; J: TRBJ1-2; size: -; DNA: TGTGCCAGCAGCCATCCTCCGGGACGGAAAGCTAACTATGGCTACACCTTC; CDR3: CASSHPPGRKANYGYTF